A single sample is the source of the 8 T cell receptor beta chains below, sequenced in a study of cytomegalovirus exposure and HLA in healthy donors. It was with 60 Vbeta and 13 Jbeta primers that the PCR ran. Clones were sequenced by immunoSEQ multiplex PCR, and TCRdb holds only the in-frame ones, with some missing. The sample consists of over 130,000 clones, around 66% of them appearing once. The sequenced sample consisted of PBMCs. The receptor source for this set is a woman aged 60-75 years in good health and CMV-seronegative.

Only a few counts were recorded for this clone. V is TRBV7-2 and J is TRBJ2-4; tentatively, D is TRBD2 (5 bases). CDR3 length: 17 residues. V gave up 3 bases and J gave up 1 base, with 16 bases separating them. Germline V CDR1 and CDR2: SGHTA, FQGNSA. The CDR3 nucleotides read TGTGCCAGCAGCTTGGGGAGCCCCAATACGGCCAAAAACATTCAGTACTTC. Translation: CASSLGSPNTAKNIQYF.

Of note for this clone: The germline gene is not matched at one end of the junction; a read error may be the cause. As DNA, the CDR3 is TGTTCCAGCAGCTTAGCCGCCGGGACAGGGGGCTCGGAAGCTTTCTTT. This sequence encodes CSSSLAAGTGGSEAFF. The V call is TRBV7-9, the J call TRBJ1-1; TRBD1 matches 12 bases. This CDR3 is 16 amino acids long. The germline CDR1 and CDR2 sequences are SEHNR and FQNEAQ (reference sequence).

This clone was seen just once. This chain connects TRBV6-1 to TRBJ1-1; D gene uncertain. The CDR3 sequence is 13 residues long. From germline, CDR1 is MNHNS and CDR2 SASEGT. V was shortened by 8 bases and J by 8 bases, with 18 bases between the two germline ends. The chain's CDR3 is CASLEAPSREAFF. In DNA form, the CDR3 reads TGTGCCAGCCTAGAGGCCCCGTCAAGGGAAGCTTTCTTT.

CDR3 amino acids: CASSEAHGVGYGYTF. Written as DNA, the CDR3 is TGTGCCAGCAGTGAAGCGCACGGAGTAGGCTATGGCTACACCTTC. The genes are TRBV6-1 and TRBJ1-2, with no clear D. Germline CDR1 and CDR2: MNHNS and SASEGT. V lost 0 bases and J 4 bases, leaving 12 bases between the germline ends. CDR3 length: 15 residues.

With respect to this clone: The germline gene is not matched at one end of the junction; a read error may be the cause. The V and J genes are TRBV7-2 and TRBJ2-4, with a weak D call TRBD1 (5 bases). Germline CDR1 reads SGHTA; CDR2 reads FQGNSA. This CDR3 has 15 residues. This CDR3 is CASSLARGGKDIQYF. Written as DNA, the CDR3 is TGTGCCAGCAGCTTAGCTAGGGGCGGCAAAGACATTCAGTACTTC. Drawing the rest from reference TRBV7-2 and TRBJ2-4, the complete variable domain is GAGVSQSPSNKVTEKGKDVELRCDPISGHTALYWYRQSLGQGLEFLIYFQGNSAPDKSGLPSDRFSAERTGGSVSTLTIQRTQQEDSAVYLCASSLARGGKDIQYFGAGTRLSVL.

The genes are TRBV7-2 and TRBJ2-5, with TRBD2 matching 7 bases. V was clipped by 1 base and J by 7 bases; unmatched bases: 9. The CDR3 extends over 15 amino acids. Germline V CDR1 and CDR2: SGHTA, FQGNSA. For the CDR3, the DNA is TGTGCCAGCAGCTTAGAGGCGGGGGTGATAGGGACCCAGTACTTC. Its translation: CASSLEAGVIGTQYF.

This sequence joins TRBV7-2 and TRBJ2-5; TRBD1 aligns across 10 bases. Germline V gene data show CDR1 as SGHTA and CDR2 as FQGNSA. The CDR3 is 15 residues long. The V segment lost 4 bases and the J segment 4 bases; nucleotides outside the gene matches: 6. CDR3 residues: CASSYPTGGVETQYF. DNA for the CDR3: TGTGCCAGCAGCTACCCGACAGGGGGCGTAGAGACCCAGTACTTC. Based on the CDR3 plus reference TRBV7-2 and TRBJ2-5, the full variable domain is GAGVSQSPSNKVTEKGKDVELRCDPISGHTALYWYRQSLGQGLEFLIYFQGNSAPDKSGLPSDRFSAERTGGSVSTLTIQRTQQEDSAVYLCASSYPTGGVETQYFGPGTRLLVL.

In its sample, this clone was seen a few times. This sequence joins TRBV2 and TRBJ1-1; D uncertain. The CDR3 has 13 residues. Trimming took 5 bases from V and 0 from J, leaving 7 bases between them. The V gene's germline CDR1 is SNHLY and CDR2 FYNNEI. The CDR3 protein is CASSSKMNTEAFF. The CDR3 coding sequence is TGTGCCAGCAGTTCTAAAATGAACACTGAAGCTTTCTTT.